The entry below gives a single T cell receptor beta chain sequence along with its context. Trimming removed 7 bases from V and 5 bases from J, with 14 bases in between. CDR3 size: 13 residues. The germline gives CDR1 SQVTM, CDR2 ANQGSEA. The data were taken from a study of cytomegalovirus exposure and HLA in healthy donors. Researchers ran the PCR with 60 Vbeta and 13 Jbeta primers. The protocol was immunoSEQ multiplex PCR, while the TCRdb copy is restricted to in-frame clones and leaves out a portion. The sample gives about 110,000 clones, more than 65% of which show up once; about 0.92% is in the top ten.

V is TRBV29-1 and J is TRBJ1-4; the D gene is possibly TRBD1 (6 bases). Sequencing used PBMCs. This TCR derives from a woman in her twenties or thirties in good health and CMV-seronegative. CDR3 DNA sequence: TGCAGCGCTCAGGGACAACTGAATGAAAAACTGTTTTTT. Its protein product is CSAQGQLNEKLFF. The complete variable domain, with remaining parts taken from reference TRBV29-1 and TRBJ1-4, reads SAVISQKPSRDICQRGTSLTIQCQVDSQVTMMFWYRQQPGQSLTLIATANQGSEATYESGFVIDKFPISRPNLTFSTLTVSNMSPEDSSIYLCSAQGQLNEKLFFGSGTQLSVL.